The next 9 T cell receptor beta chains were all read from a single sample in a study of cytomegalovirus exposure and HLA in healthy donors. Amplification used 60 Vbeta primers and 13 Jbeta primers. Sequenced by immunoSEQ multiplex PCR; TCRdb stores in-frame clones only, minus some. The repertoire holds 90,000 to 120,000 clones, around 74% seen once, with approximately 14% in the top ten. The specimen sequenced was PBMCs. Receptors were obtained from a woman in her thirties or forties in good health and CMV-seropositive.

As to this clone: Other DNA sequences in this specimen translate into the identical CDR3. The chain links TRBV29-1 to TRBJ2-1, with 7 nucleotides matching TRBD1. CDR1 is SQVTM, CDR2 ANQGSEA, per germline. The V gene end was trimmed by 7 bases and the J gene end by 3 bases; junction bases not matched to a gene: 6. The CDR3 spans 13 residues. For the CDR3, the DNA is TGCAGCGGAGGTGGGGACAGCTACAATGAGCAGTTCTTC. It yields the protein CSGGGDSYNEQFF.

The V call is TRBV27, the J call TRBJ1-6; D is unresolved. The V and J ends lost 6 bases and 5 bases respectively, with 5 bases between them. The CDR3 length is 12 residues. Germline V gene data show CDR1 as MNHEY and CDR2 as SMNVEV (reference sequence). The CDR3 region has the DNA TGTGCCAGCAGACACGATAATTCACCCCTCCACTTT. Its protein is CASRHDNSPLHF.

J is TRBJ2-1 and V is TRBV5-1, with D possibly being TRBD1 (6 bases). V lost 0 bases and J lost 4, with 17 bases in between. This CDR3 region has 17 residues. Germline CDR1 SGHRS, CDR2 YFSETQ. The CDR3 spells CASSLVGGQGSYNEQFF. CDR3 DNA: TGCGCCAGCAGCTTGGTAGGTGGGCAGGGGTCTTACAATGAGCAGTTCTTC.

The chain uses TRBV5-4 and TRBJ2-2, with TRBD2 matching over 9 bases. Germline CDR1 reads SGHNT; CDR2 reads YYREEE (reference sequence). CDR3 length: 17 residues. V shed 0 bases, J shed 4 bases, and the junction held 7 bases outside the gene matches. CDR3 nucleotide sequence: TGTGCCAGCAGCTTGGATCTTAGCGGGGGATCCACCGGGGAGCTGTTTTTT. Translated, it gives CASSLDLSGGSTGELFF.

This clone was found a few times. The CDR3 reads CASSDSKQGSDTQYF. As DNA, the CDR3 is TGTGCCAGCAGTGATTCCAAACAGGGGTCAGATACGCAGTATTTT. The chain combines TRBV25-1 with TRBJ2-3; TRBD1 matches at 7 bases. Germline CDR1 is MGHDK and CDR2 is SYGVNS. The V segment lost 3 bases and the J segment 4 bases; nucleotides outside the gene matches: 7. The CDR3 is made up of 15 amino acids.

The genes are TRBV7-2 and TRBJ1-5; 7 nucleotides agree with TRBD1. The junction had 5 bases not matched to a gene; V was cut back by 5 bases and J by 7 bases. Germline V CDR1 and CDR2: SGHTA, FQGNSA. The length of the CDR3 is 13 residues. The CDR3 nucleotides read TGTGCCAGCAGCCCCCACAGGGGACAGCCCCAGCATTTT. Its protein is CASSPHRGQPQHF.

This chain links TRBV5-4 with TRBJ1-5; 11 bases map to TRBD1. V gave up 4 bases and J gave up 6 bases; unmatched junction bases: 6. Germline V gene data show CDR1 as SGHNT and CDR2 as YYREEE (reference sequence). The CDR3 covers 15 residues. CDR3 in DNA: TGTGCCAGCAGCCCGGGACAGGGGGACGGTCAGCCCCAGCATTTT. It encodes CASSPGQGDGQPQHF.

The V and J genes are TRBV2 and TRBJ2-2, with D maybe TRBD1 (5 bases). Germline V gene lookup returns CDR1 SNHLY and CDR2 FYNNEI. The CDR3 spans 12 residues. Trimming pared 7 bases from V and 7 bases from J, leaving 10 bases between. CDR3 nucleotide sequence: TGTGCCAGCACCAGGGTTAACGGGGAGCTGTTTTTT. It specifies CASTRVNGELFF.

The chain has TRBV19 and TRBJ1-1; no clear D gene. Looked up from germline, CDR1 is LNHDA and CDR2 is SQIVND (reference sequence). The CDR3 spans 13 residues. V dropped 9 bases and J dropped 6 bases, with 17 bases sitting between them. The CDR3 DNA follows: TGTGCCAGCAGTCGGCAGGATGCTCCTGAAGCTTTCTTT. It specifies CASSRQDAPEAFF. Drawing the rest from reference TRBV19 and TRBJ1-1, the complete variable domain is DGGITQSPKYLFRKEGQNVTLSCEQNLNHDAMYWYRQDPGQGLRLIYYSQIVNDFQKGDIAEGYSVSREKKESFPLTVTSAQKNPTAFYLCASSRQDAPEAFFGQGTRLTVV.